A selection of T cell receptor beta chains follows, all from one sample in a study of blood T cell repertoires in COVID-19. Only in-frame clones appear in the TCRdb table, and some are missing; sequencing was by immunoSEQ multiplex PCR. The sample consists of 14,000 to 15,000 clones, around 73% of them appearing once. The sample was peripheral blood. These receptors originate from a human donor in a cohort sampled during active COVID-19. CDR3s include the opening cysteine and the closing phenylalanine or tryptophan. The D gene is left open where the match is weak. Not every row has a clone size; where given, it reads once, few, many or a size class.

DNA	CDR3	size	J	V	D
TGTGCCAGCAGTGAGTACGAAGGGGGTAAGGCTTTCTTT	CASSEYEGGKAFF	NA	TRBJ1-1	TRBV6-1	NA
TGTGCCAGCAGTGACAACAGGGCCACTGAAGCTTTCTTT	CASSDNRATEAFF	NA	TRBJ1-1	TRBV6-1	NA
TGTGCCAGCAGTCCCCGGACAGTCCAAGAGACCCAGTACTTC	CASSPRTVQETQYF	once	TRBJ2-5	TRBV27	NA
TGCAGTGCTGGTGAGGAGTTGAGCTCCTACAATGAGCAGTTCTTC	CSAGEELSSYNEQFF	NA	TRBJ2-1	TRBV20-1	NA
TGTGCCAGCAGCTTAGGACTATCTTACACAGATACGCAGTATTTT	CASSLGLSYTDTQYF	NA	TRBJ2-3	TRBV7-2	NA
TGTGCCAGCAGCTTAAGCGGAACCGGGGGAGGCAAAAACATTCAGTACTTC	CASSLSGTGGGKNIQYF	NA	TRBJ2-4	TRBV5-5	NA
TGTGCCAGCAGCTTAATTGGGCTCACCGGGGAGCTGTTTTTT	CASSLIGLTGELFF	NA	TRBJ2-2	TRBV7-2	NA
TGTGCCAGCAGCTTGGGACAGGGGGGTTATAGCAATCAGCCCCAGCATTTT	CASSLGQGGYSNQPQHF	few	TRBJ1-5	TRBV7-9	TRBD1
TGTGCCAGCAGCTTCGATATAGACAGAGACGAGCAGTACTTC	CASSFDIDRDEQYF	NA	TRBJ2-7	TRBV7-8	NA
TGTGCCAGCAGTTATCCCAGCGGGAGTGAGACCCAGTACTTC	CASSYPSGSETQYF	NA	TRBJ2-5	TRBV6-6	TRBD2
TGTGCCAGCAGTTCGGGACGGTGGGGGGATGAGCAGTTCTTC	CASSSGRWGDEQFF	once	TRBJ2-1	TRBV27	NA
TGTGCCAGCAGCTTAGGGGCATTATACGAGCAGTACTTC	CASSLGALYEQYF	NA	TRBJ2-7	TRBV7-8	NA
TGTGCCAGCAGCTTAGGGGCCCAGCCCCAGCATTTT	CASSLGAQPQHF	NA	TRBJ1-5	TRBV13	NA
TGTGCCAGCAGCACAAACCGGGGCACCGGGGAGCTGTTTTTT	CASSTNRGTGELFF	NA	TRBJ2-2	TRBV7-2	NA
TGTGCCAGCAGTAGGGAGACGGGGGTCAAAAACATTCAGTACTTC	CASSRETGVKNIQYF	NA	TRBJ2-4	TRBV6-5	NA
TGCGCCAGCAGCCCGAGCGACAGGGGTAGTAGAGAGACCCAGTACTTC	CASSPSDRGSRETQYF	NA	TRBJ2-5	TRBV5-1	TRBD1